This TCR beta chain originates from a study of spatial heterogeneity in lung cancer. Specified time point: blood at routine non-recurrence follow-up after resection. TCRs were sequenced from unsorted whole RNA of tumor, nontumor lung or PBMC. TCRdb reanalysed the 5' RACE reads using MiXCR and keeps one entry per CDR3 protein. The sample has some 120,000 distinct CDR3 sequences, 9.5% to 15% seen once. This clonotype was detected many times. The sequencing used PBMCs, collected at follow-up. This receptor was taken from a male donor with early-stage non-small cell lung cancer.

For the CDR3, the DNA is TGCAGTGCTAGAAAGGGGGTAGGCTATGGCTACACCTTC. This gives the protein CSARKGVGYGYTF. V is TRBV20-1 and J is TRBJ1-2; perhaps TRBD1 as D (6 bases). Trimming pared 2 bases from V and 4 bases from J, leaving 11 bases between. This CDR3 contains 13 residues. Germline values: CDR1 DFQATT, CDR2 SNEGSKA (reference sequence).